This TCR beta chain was recovered during a study of cytomegalovirus exposure and HLA in healthy donors (dated by TCRdb to about 2017). In the study overall: An earlier analysis of roughly 630 of the donors reported 250 to 300 Gb of sequence data and roughly 110 million unique TCR beta sequences from some 180 million T cells. The number of donors typed differed by locus, with roughly 620-640 for A, B, C, DRB1 and DQB1, more than 500 for DQA1, over 600 for DPA1, and about 450 for DPB1. Four to six DR-DQ haplotypes were handled as single units for association and clustering, since linkage in the cohort was strong. In a later genetic analysis, genome-wide SNP genotypes for about three fifths of the roughly 670 donors were used, and that subset was treated as a discovery cohort. Rather than using new phenotypic data, the later analysis identified candidate immune exposures from TCR beta sequences and from how often those sequences occurred across donors. A later analysis re-analyzed previously published TCR beta repertoires from 650 to 800 donors and added high-resolution HLA genotyping to study TCR occurrence patterns. On average, 235,054 unique TCR beta nucleotide sequences were sequenced per donor among 398 genotyped donors of the cohort, with 15% to 20% of those sequences being non-productive. The aim of the study was to test whether cataloging public T cell receptors could identify signatures of past pathogen exposure. Along with the roughly 700-subject first cohort, a separate validation cohort of around 120 different subjects was used. The study combined high-throughput TCR immunosequencing, statistical association of individual TCRs with disease status, and machine learning to predict cytomegalovirus infection status. HLA typing included class I and class II loci at four-digit resolution. All discovery cohort repertoires had been generated using a single sequencing platform. In an earlier analysis of roughly 580 of the donors, high-throughput TCR beta sequencing was used to judge whether each TCR beta V gene segment behaved as functional or pseudogenic. Donor age, sex, ethnicity and CMV serostatus were collected together with the repertoire data. The study used immunosequencing to profile the T cell repertoires of 600 to 850 subjects and linked those repertoires to cytomegalovirus serostatus. About 330 gigabases of sequencing data and 70 million to 100 million unique TCR sequences made up an early release that covered approximately 650 HLA-typed donors. The genetic ancestry cluster associated with self-reported Caucasian donors included 65% to 90% of the approximately 430 genotyped donors.

About this clone: What this receptor recognizes is not known. Base qualities are not at hand, and no much larger clone is one base apart.

General findings and caveats noted by the study authors: Strong co-occurrence of HLA alleles, especially DR and DQ, made assigning TCR associations to individual alleles difficult. For the cohort, immune exposure information was limited to CMV serostatus. Only TCR beta chains were sequenced in this cohort, and the absence of alpha or paired-chain data limited detectable features. In the study, some 160 TCR beta chains were listed as associated with cytomegalovirus. In both the original and validation cohorts, the classifier was reported to diagnose cytomegalovirus status with high specificity and sensitivity. Some IMGT-functional V segments, including TRBV6-2 and TRBV6-3, could not be distinguished by the 87-base-pair reads and were therefore excluded. While some public TCRs were present in many individuals, most TCR sequences turned up only very rarely across donors. In a later analysis, HLA-associated TCR beta chains showed more clonal expansion and lower generation probabilities than non-associated chains that were equally common. Because HLA typing was unavailable for some donors at each locus, only the typed subset was used in association tests. According to the authors, the approach could potentially be generalized to other disease states and immunological phenotypes. The presence/absence analyses assumed that sequencing depth was roughly uniform across donors, and that assumption may not be true. Because counts were too low, some 17 rarely observed V segments, including chromosome 9 orphons, were left out of the earlier analysis of roughly 600 of the donors. In an earlier analysis of around 600 of the donors, most TCR beta V segments were observed in productive rearrangements about 90% or about 30% of the time, broadly matching IMGT annotations. A later genetic analysis associated a missense DCLRE1C variant with V-gene and J-gene trimming of TCR beta chains, and an independent cohort replicated the association. In a later analysis, most CMV-associated TCR beta chains were found to appear HLA-restricted, with HLA associations seemingly driven largely by CMV exposure. In a later analysis, several top co-occurrence clusters were reported to appear linked to parvovirus B19, influenza, CMV and Epstein-Barr virus. A few of the identified cytomegalovirus-associated TCR beta chains were confirmed in vitro to be specific for cytomegalovirus antigens. A later analysis found that TCR association rates varied across HLA loci, with DRB1 alleles showing the most associated TCRs and HLA-C alleles the fewest. Correlated functional status among segregating V segments might be attributable to linkage disequilibrium, but an unknown experimental factor could not be ruled out. The sequencing pipeline was judged likely to have produced a cluster of highly shared sequence variants as a technical artifact. At a false discovery rate of 0.05, a later analysis linked about 16,000 TCR beta sequences to specific HLA alleles. A later genetic analysis reported fewer N-insertions in productive TCRs among donors in an Asian-associated ancestry cluster than the roughly 700-donor mean. A further reported finding was that TCR beta sequences accurately predicted the HLA-A and HLA-B alleles for most subjects in the first cohort.

The cohort was made up of around 720 healthy bone marrow donors. At the time of sampling, every cohort member was nominally healthy, though immune exposures that went unrecorded were likely present. The donor was CMV seronegative and belonged to the group of more than 300 seronegative cohort members. A peripheral blood sample was provided by each donor, and peripheral blood mononuclear cells were used for TCR beta sequencing. The Qiagen DNeasy Blood Extraction Kit was used to extract genomic DNA from the blood cell samples. V loses 6 bases of germline sequence and J loses 4 bases, and the interval between the two ends is 14 bases. Taken from the germline V gene, the CDR1 and CDR2 loops are SGDLS and YYNGEE. The CDR3 runs 14 residues from the cysteine to the phenylalanine. The retained sequence is limited to the CDR3, 42 bases, with the frame set at the first base. Library method: the immunoSEQ multiplex PCR assay. The multiplex PCR relied on a mix of 60 forward primers for TCR Vbeta segments and 13 reverse primers for TCR Jbeta segments. A multiplex PCR assay on genomic DNA amplified the CDR3 region of rearranged TCR beta genes. Amplified TCR beta libraries were sequenced as 87-base-pair reads on the Illumina HiSeq System. Processing in the source paper ran as follows. A later analysis tallied roughly 78 million unique TCR beta chains across the approximately 670 repertoires, and some 10 million of those chains were shared by two or more donors. Raw reads were error-corrected and collapsed into unique sequences with a nearest-neighbor algorithm that merged closely related sequences to remove PCR and sequencing errors. V, D and J gene segments were assigned by aligning CDR3 sequences to IMGT reference sequences. Each retained sequence needed at least a six-nucleotide match to both a V gene segment and a J gene segment. A rearrangement counted as productive if the CDR3 had no stop codons and remained in frame with V and J, and every other rearrangement counted as non-productive. CDR3 was defined by IMGT convention, running from the second conserved V-encoded cysteine to the conserved J-encoded phenylalanine. The earlier analysis of some 580 of the donors excluded any sequence lacking an unambiguous match to a single V gene segment. An earlier analysis of 500 to 600 of the donors classified V segments as functional when productive rearrangements were above 56.7% and as segregating when the standard deviation between donors was above 5%. A statistical classification framework was built for diagnosing cytomegalovirus status from the catalog of TCR beta chain sequences. In a later analysis, V and J genes were assigned by comparing TCR nucleotide sequences against IMGT/GENE-DB human TR gene sequences. A later analysis assigned CDR3 sequences and most-parsimonious VDJ recombination scenarios with the TCRdist pipeline. In a later analysis, every TCR beta chain was defined by the combination of its CDR3 amino acid sequence and its V-gene family, and reads without a unique V-gene family were dropped. As a way to deal with suspected cross-contamination and a sequencing artifact, a later analysis dropped 592 nucleotide sequences that were highly shared and had low generation probability. In a later analysis, a clonal expansion index was calculated for each public chain from normalized within-repertoire ranks of inferred template counts. Generation probabilities in a later analysis came from a VDJ recombination model fitted to out-of-frame rearrangements, and those results were checked against IGoR. A later analysis scored TCR-TCR, TCR-HLA and TCR-CMV co-occurrence with hypergeometric tests, applying a repertoire-size bias correction to TCR pairs. A later analysis estimated false discovery rates by permuting HLA or CMV assignments 20 times. In a later analysis, co-occurring TCRs were grouped using DBSCAN, with TCRdist sequence similarity added in when clustering inside HLA-allele-positive subsets. Co-occurrence clustering excluded repertoires with fewer than 30,000 or more than 120,000 public chains, plus five with anomalous nucleotide sharing. Imported from immuneACCESS, the table was reduced by TCRdb to in-frame sequences with V and J called. These copies leave out some clones; in studies compared against another copy, an unresolved V gene accounts for under half, and the cause of the remainder is not known. V, J and clone size reflect that table, while D and trimming were determined from the DNA. In this sample the table shows about 160,000 clones, less than 80% of which occur a single time. The leading ten clones occupy 4.3% of the sample.

The TCR sequence derives from a man aged 35-49 years in good health and CMV-seronegative. The sequencing input was PBMCs. The rearrangement combines TRBV9 with TRBJ2-1; 6 matching bases give a weak D call of TRBD1. The CDR3 sequence is CASTRQVSYNEQFF. The DNA is as follows: TGTGCCAGCACCAGACAGGTTTCGTACAATGAGCAGTTCTTC.